This paragraph reports one TCR beta chain. Source study methods: From reference gene primer amplification, estimates of nucleated cell counts were derived. The method was immunoSEQ multiplex PCR; TCRdb's version includes in-frame clones alone and lacks a portion of them. D and trimming come from the DNA, and the V and J calls and clone size come from that table. The repertoire has 150,000 to 250,000 clones, 90% to 95% of them found once; the top ten carry approximately 0.69%. This sample is part of a study of blood T cell repertoires in COVID-19. About the research overall: Acute-phase and convalescent COVID-19 samples originated in the United States, Italy and Spain. Sources were T cells, B-cell-depleted T cells, or PBMCs; the material itself was cDNA or gDNA.

Enrolment of Seattle patients took place during active infection, and they were followed longitudinally. With 0 bases removed from V and 7 bases from J, the gap between germline ends came to 10 bases. This CDR3 has 14 amino acids. CDR1 is SGHRS, CDR2 YFSETQ, per germline. The sequence came from a man younger than 45 with COVID-19, enrolled during active disease. Sample: peripheral blood. The rearrangement links TRBV5-1 to TRBJ1-4; D unresolved. CDR3 amino acids: CASSLAGNGEKLFF. The DNA for the CDR3 is TGCGCCAGCAGCTTGGCCGGGAACGGTGAAAAACTGTTTTTT.